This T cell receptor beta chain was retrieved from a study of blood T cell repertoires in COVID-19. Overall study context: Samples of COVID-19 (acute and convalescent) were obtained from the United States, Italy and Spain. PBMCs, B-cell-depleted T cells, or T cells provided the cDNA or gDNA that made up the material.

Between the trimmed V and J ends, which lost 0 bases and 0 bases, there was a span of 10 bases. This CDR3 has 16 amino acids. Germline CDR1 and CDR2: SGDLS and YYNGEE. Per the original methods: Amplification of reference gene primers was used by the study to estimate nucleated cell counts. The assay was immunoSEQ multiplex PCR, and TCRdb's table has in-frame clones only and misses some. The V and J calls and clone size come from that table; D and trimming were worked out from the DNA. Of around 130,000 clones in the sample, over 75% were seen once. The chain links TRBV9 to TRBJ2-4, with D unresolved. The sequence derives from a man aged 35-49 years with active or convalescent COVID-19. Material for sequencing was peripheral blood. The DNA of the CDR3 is TGTGCCAGCAGCGTAGATGAGTTTCCAGCCAAAAACATTCAGTACTTC. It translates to CASSVDEFPAKNIQYF.